The clone carrying this TCR beta chain was seen repeatedly, ten times or more. Its antigen is not identified. V gave up 4 bases and J gave up 4 bases, with 7 bases separating them. There are 12 residues in the CDR3. The V gene's germline CDR1 is SGHRS and CDR2 YFSETQ. The TCRbeta library was prepared with unique molecular identifiers. TCRdb fed the PCR reads into MiXCR, producing one record per CDR3 protein. The sample lists 550,000 to 800,000 distinct CDR3 sequences; 10% to 15% were seen once. The data derive from a study of T-cell reconstitution after alpha-beta-depleted transplantation in children. Study-level points and caveats: Newly generated T cells supplied most T-cell counts and diversity one year post-transplant. Recipient T cells and thymic progenitors that survived were the source of the high TCRbeta diversity seen at day 60 in some patients. Several hundred expanded graft clones reportedly supplied alpha-beta T cells about two months after transplant.

This specimen was PBMCs, taken before TCRalphabeta/CD19-depleted stem cell transplant. The gene calls are TRBV5-1 and TRBJ2-3; D gene ambiguous. This clonotype originated in a girl under 10 years old with congenital amegakaryocytic thrombocytopenia, due to receive a stem cell transplant. The CDR3 spells CASSRPPDTQYF. The CDR3 nucleotides are TGCGCCAGCAGCCGGCCCCCAGATACGCAGTATTTT. The whole variable domain, filled in from reference TRBV5-1 and TRBJ2-3, reads KAGVTQTPRYLIKTRGQQVTLSCSPISGHRSVSWYQQTPGQGLQFLFEYFSETQRNKGNFPGRFSGRQFSNSRSEMNVSTLELGDSALYLCASSRPPDTQYFGPGTRLTVL.